A selection of T cell receptor beta chains follows, all from one sample in a study of T cell responses to AZD1222 COVID-19 vaccine. Assay: immunoSEQ multiplex PCR; the TCRdb copy retains only in-frame clones and omits some. The sample carries 210,000 or so clones, 85% to 95% recorded once. Source: peripheral blood, taken on day 0 of MenACWY control vaccination. All receptors come from an adult in good health. CDR3s include the opening cysteine and the closing phenylalanine or tryptophan. Each record gives: V gene, clone size, D gene, J gene, CDR3 protein, CDR3 DNA. D genes are given only for firm matches. Clone size is stated in some rows and not others, as once, few, many or a class when expanded.

TRBV12-3/TRBV12-4	.	.	TRBJ1-1	CASSRTTGTEAFF	TGTGCCAGCAGTCGGACGACGGGAACTGAAGCTTTCTTT
TRBV28	once	TRBD1	TRBJ2-7	CASSPQQGDEQYF	TGTGCCAGCAGCCCCCAACAGGGGGACGAGCAGTACTTC
TRBV10-1	.	.	TRBJ1-5	CASSSGFGQPQHF	TGCGCCAGCAGTTCTGGATTCGGCCAGCCCCAGCATTTT
TRBV19	.	.	TRBJ1-1	CASSNIMAGTEAFF	TGTGCCAGTAGTAATATAATGGCGGGCACTGAAGCTTTCTTT
TRBV13	once	TRBD1	TRBJ1-2	CASSFRAGGQSYTF	TGTGCCAGCAGCTTTCGGGCAGGGGGGCAGTCCTACACCTTC
TRBV12-5	.	TRBD1	TRBJ1-1	CASAPSTGATEAFF	TGTGCTAGTGCACCTTCGACAGGGGCCACTGAAGCTTTCTTT
TRBV19	.	TRBD1	TRBJ2-4	CASSPRTGVGNIQYF	TGTGCCAGTAGTCCAAGGACAGGGGTCGGAAACATTCAGTACTTC
TRBV18	few	TRBD1	TRBJ1-6	CASSHTGTGENSPLHF	TGTGCCAGCTCACATACCGGGACAGGGGAAAATTCACCCCTCCACTTT
TRBV18	.	.	TRBJ1-3	CASSAAWARSGNTIYF	TGTGCCAGCTCAGCCGCTTGGGCAAGATCTGGAAACACCATATATTTT
TRBV7-3	.	.	TRBJ2-1	CASSLTGGSYNEQFF	TGTGCCAGCAGCTTAACGGGGGGCTCCTACAATGAGCAGTTCTTC
TRBV5-5	.	.	TRBJ2-4	CASSLGAGLAKNIQYF	TGTGCCAGCAGCTTGGGGGCAGGTTTAGCCAAAAACATTCAGTACTTC
TRBV9	.	TRBD1	TRBJ1-5	CARGTGGWGNQPQHF	TGTGCCCGAGGGACAGGGGGCTGGGGCAATCAGCCCCAGCATTTT
TRBV28	.	TRBD1	TRBJ2-7	CASRGQGRSYEQYF	TGTGCCAGCAGGGGACAGGGAAGATCCTACGAGCAGTACTTC
TRBV7-2	.	.	TRBJ1-6	CASSLMNSPLHF	TGTGCCAGCAGCCTTATGAATTCACCCCTCCACTTT
TRBV5-6	.	TRBD1	TRBJ2-3	CASSLGQGSGDTQYF	TGTGCCAGCAGCTTGGGACAGGGCAGTGGAGATACGCAGTATTTT
TRBV4-3	.	.	TRBJ1-6	CASSLWLEQALAQNSPLHF	TGCGCCAGCAGCTTATGGTTAGAACAGGCCTTAGCCCAAAATTCACCCCTCCACTTT
TRBV6-6	.	TRBD1	TRBJ1-2	CASSYSTGGEGYGYTF	TGTGCCAGCAGTTACTCGACAGGGGGCGAAGGCTATGGCTACACCTTC
TRBV5-4	.	.	TRBJ2-3	CASSLTNTDTQYF	TGTGCCAGCAGCTTGACTAACACAGATACGCAGTATTTT
TRBV9	.	TRBD2	TRBJ2-1	CASSVDPGGGFNEQFF	TGTGCCAGCAGCGTAGACCCGGGGGGTGGCTTCAATGAGCAGTTCTTC
TRBV6-5	.	.	TRBJ1-1	CASSSRDTEAFF	TGTGCCAGCAGTTCAAGGGACACTGAAGCTTTCTTT
TRBV3-1/TRBV3-2	.	TRBD1	TRBJ1-2	CASRFKSGTAHGYTF	TGTGCCAGCAGGTTCAAATCCGGGACAGCTCATGGCTACACCTTC
TRBV4-1	.	TRBD1	TRBJ1-2	CASSQGDREGRGYTF	TGCGCCAGCAGCCAAGGGGACAGGGAGGGCCGAGGCTACACCTTC
TRBV27	.	.	TRBJ1-1	CASSLSGGRVNTEAFF	TGTGCCAGCAGTTTATCGGGGGGTAGGGTGAACACTGAAGCTTTCTTT
TRBV19	.	.	TRBJ2-1	CASSILSGNEQFF	TGTGCCAGTAGTATTCTCTCGGGCAATGAGCAGTTCTTC
TRBV19	.	.	TRBJ1-4	CASSLGRPLNEKLFF	TGTGCCAGTAGTTTAGGACGGCCTCTTAATGAAAAACTGTTTTTT
TRBV16	.	TRBD1	TRBJ2-1	CASSPRQGSNVWQFF	TGTGCCAGCAGCCCACGACAGGGCTCCAATGTTTGGCAGTTCTTC
TRBV19	.	.	TRBJ2-5	CASSIGGGVQETQYF	TGTGCCAGTAGTATTGGTGGTGGGGTCCAAGAGACCCAGTACTTC